The rows below give T cell receptor beta chains drawn from one sample of a study of blood T cell repertoires in COVID-19. Assay used: immunoSEQ multiplex PCR; TCRdb lists only in-frame clones, some missing. The repertoire holds around 270,000 clones, with 75% to 90% as singletons. The sequencing sample was made of PBMCs or T cells enriched from blood (not recorded which). The receptors shown here come from a middle-aged woman who had been exposed to COVID-19. Both conserved end residues are part of each CDR3. D genes are given only for firm matches. Size is omitted from some rows. Given values are once, few, many or a class for expanded clones.

V gene,D gene,clone size,J gene,CDR3 protein,CDR3 DNA
TRBV12-2,-,-,TRBJ1-4,CASRLAARGKSEKLFF,TGTGCAAGTCGCTTGGCCGCCAGGGGTAAAAGCGAAAAACTGTTTTTT
TRBV5-1,-,-,TRBJ1-2,CASTMTGPNYGYTF,TGCGCCAGCACGATGACAGGTCCTAACTATGGCTACACCTTC
TRBV9,TRBD2,-,TRBJ2-7,CASSVGLAGPDSYEQYF,TGTGCCAGCAGCGTGGGGCTAGCGGGGCCCGACTCCTACGAGCAGTACTTC
TRBV19,-,-,TRBJ2-1,CASSIGFGQFNEQFF,TGTGCCAGTAGTATAGGTTTCGGACAGTTCAATGAGCAGTTCTTC
TRBV3-1/TRBV3-2,-,-,TRBJ1-1,CASSQLGDTEAFF,TGTGCCAGCAGCCAACTCGGAGACACTGAAGCTTTCTTT
TRBV10-3,TRBD2,-,TRBJ2-1,CAIRVAGGPYNEQFF,TGTGCCATCAGGGTAGCGGGAGGGCCCTACAATGAGCAGTTCTTC
TRBV18,-,once,TRBJ1-1,CASSNMPGGFSNTEAFF,TGTGCCAGCTCTAATATGCCGGGGGGTTTTTCGAACACTGAAGCTTTCTTT
TRBV29-1,-,-,TRBJ1-3,CSVWNYSGNTIYF,TGCAGCGTGTGGAACTACTCTGGAAACACCATATATTTT
TRBV3-1/TRBV3-2,TRBD2,-,TRBJ2-2,CASSQDVTSRPGELFF,TGTGCCAGCAGCCAAGATGTGACTAGCCGACCCGGGGAGCTGTTTTTT
TRBV7-9,TRBD1,-,TRBJ1-2,CASSSSGTGGNGYTF,TGTGCCAGCAGCTCATCCGGGACAGGGGGGAATGGCTACACCTTC
TRBV7-2,TRBD1,-,TRBJ1-1,CASSFTGGQAFF,TGTGCCAGCAGCTTCACAGGGGGGCAAGCTTTCTTT
TRBV12-3/TRBV12-4,-,-,TRBJ1-4,CASSSDSEKLFF,TGTGCCAGCAGTTCCGACAGTGAAAAACTGTTTTTT
TRBV6-5,-,-,TRBJ2-7,CASSYSHTYEQYF,TGTGCCAGCAGTTACTCGCACACCTACGAGCAGTACTTC
TRBV6-5,-,-,TRBJ2-1,CASKNGGEHNEQFF,TGTGCCAGCAAGAACGGTGGGGAGCACAATGAGCAGTTCTTC
TRBV28,-,-,TRBJ2-2,CATREGSGELFF,TGTGCCACCAGAGAGGGTTCCGGGGAGCTGTTTTTT
TRBV7-2,-,-,TRBJ1-2,CASSFSPTIGRNYGYTF,TGTGCCAGCAGCTTTAGCCCAACAATTGGGAGGAACTATGGCTACACCTTC
TRBV2,-,-,TRBJ2-1,CASSVSHRSYNEQFF,TGTGCCAGCAGCGTAAGCCACCGCTCCTACAATGAGCAGTTCTTC
TRBV3-1/TRBV3-2,-,-,TRBJ1-2,CASSQGTAAGRSGTF,TGTGCCAGCAGCCAAGGAACAGCTGCAGGGCGAAGTGGGACCTTC
TRBV6-5,-,-,TRBJ1-1,CASSRISQGNTEAFF,TGTGCCAGCAGCCGGATTTCCCAGGGTAACACTGAAGCTTTCTTT
TRBV19,-,-,TRBJ2-7,CASSPQRGHEQYF,TGTGCCAGTAGTCCCCAAAGGGGTCACGAGCAGTACTTC